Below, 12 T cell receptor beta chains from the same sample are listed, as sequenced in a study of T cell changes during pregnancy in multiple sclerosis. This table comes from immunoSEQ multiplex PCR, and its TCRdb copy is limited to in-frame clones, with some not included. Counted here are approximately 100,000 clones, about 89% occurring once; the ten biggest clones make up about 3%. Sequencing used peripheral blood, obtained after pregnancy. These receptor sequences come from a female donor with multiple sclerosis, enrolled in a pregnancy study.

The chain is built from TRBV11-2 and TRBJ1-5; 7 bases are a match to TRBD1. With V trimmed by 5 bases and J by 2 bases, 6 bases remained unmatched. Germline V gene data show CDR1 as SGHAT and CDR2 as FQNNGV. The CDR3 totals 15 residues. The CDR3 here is CASSTGTVGNQPQHF. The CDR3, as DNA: TGTGCCAGCAGCACCGGGACAGTGGGCAATCAGCCCCAGCATTTT.

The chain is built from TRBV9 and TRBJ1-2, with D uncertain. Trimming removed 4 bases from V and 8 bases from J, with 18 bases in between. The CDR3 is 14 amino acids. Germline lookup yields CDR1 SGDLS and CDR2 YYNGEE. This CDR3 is CASSPERYGFGYTF. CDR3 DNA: TGTGCCAGCAGCCCCGAGAGGTATGGTTTCGGCTACACCTTC.

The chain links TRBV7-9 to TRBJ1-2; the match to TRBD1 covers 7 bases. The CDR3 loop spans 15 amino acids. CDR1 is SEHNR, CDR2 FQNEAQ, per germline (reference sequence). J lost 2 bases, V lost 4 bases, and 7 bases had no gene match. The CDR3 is CASSSPDRPNYGYTF. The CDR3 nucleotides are TGTGCCAGCAGCTCCCCGGACAGGCCCAACTATGGCTACACCTTC.

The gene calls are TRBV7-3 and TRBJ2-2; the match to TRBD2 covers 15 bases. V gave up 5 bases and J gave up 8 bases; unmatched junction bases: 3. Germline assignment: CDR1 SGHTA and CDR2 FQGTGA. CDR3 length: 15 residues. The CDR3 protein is CASSRTSGGAGELFF. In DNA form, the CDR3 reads TGTGCCAGCAGCCGGACTAGCGGGGGGGCTGGGGAGCTGTTTTTT. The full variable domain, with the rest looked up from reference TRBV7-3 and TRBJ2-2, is GAGVSQTPSNKVTEKGKYVELRCDPISGHTALYWYRQSLGQGPEFLIYFQGTGAADDSGLPNDRFFAVRPEGSVSTLKIQRTERGDSAVYLCASSRTSGGAGELFFGEGSRLTVL.

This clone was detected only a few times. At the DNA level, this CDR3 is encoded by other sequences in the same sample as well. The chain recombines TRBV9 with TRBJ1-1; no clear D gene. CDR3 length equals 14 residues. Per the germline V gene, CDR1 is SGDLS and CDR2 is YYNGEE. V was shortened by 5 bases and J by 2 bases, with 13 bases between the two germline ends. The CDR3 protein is CASRDLEGNTEAFF. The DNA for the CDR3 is TGTGCCAGCAGGGACTTAGAGGGCAACACTGAAGCTTTCTTT.

The CDR3 reads CASRSGALRDTEAFF. The CDR3 nucleotides read TGTGCCAGCAGATCTGGGGCGCTTAGAGACACTGAAGCTTTCTTT. The J gene is TRBJ1-1, the V gene TRBV6-1; D might be TRBD1 (5 bases). Germline CDR1 reads MNHNS; CDR2 reads SASEGT. This CDR3 has 15 amino acids. The ends were cut back, 6 bases at V and 3 bases at J, with 17 bases in the middle.

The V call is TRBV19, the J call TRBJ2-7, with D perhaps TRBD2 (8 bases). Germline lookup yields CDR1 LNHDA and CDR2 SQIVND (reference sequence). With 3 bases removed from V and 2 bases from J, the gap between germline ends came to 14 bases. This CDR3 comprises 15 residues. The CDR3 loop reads CASSIGGDSAYEQYF. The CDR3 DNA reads TGTGCCAGTAGTATCGGGGGGGACAGTGCCTACGAGCAGTACTTC.

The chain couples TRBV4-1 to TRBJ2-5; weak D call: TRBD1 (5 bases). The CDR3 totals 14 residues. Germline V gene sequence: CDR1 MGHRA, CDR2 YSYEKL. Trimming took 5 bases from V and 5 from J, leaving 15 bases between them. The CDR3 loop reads CASSRRQLLETQYF. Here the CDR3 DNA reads TGCGCCAGCAGCAGGAGACAGCTGTTGGAGACCCAGTACTTC.

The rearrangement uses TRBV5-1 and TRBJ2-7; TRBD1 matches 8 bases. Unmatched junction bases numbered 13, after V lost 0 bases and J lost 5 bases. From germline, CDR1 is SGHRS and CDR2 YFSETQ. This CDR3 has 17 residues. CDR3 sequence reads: CASSLGSTGQGTHEQYF. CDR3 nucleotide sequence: TGCGCCAGCAGCTTGGGGTCGACAGGACAGGGTACCCACGAGCAGTACTTC.

The CDR3 is CASLDSPYEQYF. The DNA of the CDR3 is TGTGCCAGCCTCGACAGTCCCTACGAGCAGTACTTC. The chain employs TRBV5-5 and TRBJ2-7, with D perhaps TRBD1 (5 bases). CDR3 length: 12 residues. V lost 7 bases and J 2 bases, leaving 10 bases between the germline ends. Germline V CDR1 and CDR2: SGHKS, YYEKEE (reference sequence).

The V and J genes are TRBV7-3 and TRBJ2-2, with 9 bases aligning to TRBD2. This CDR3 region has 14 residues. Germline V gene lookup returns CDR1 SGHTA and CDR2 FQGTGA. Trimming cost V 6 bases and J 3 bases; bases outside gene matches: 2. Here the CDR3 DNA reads TGTGCCAGCAGAGGCGGGGGGGACACCGGGGAGCTGTTTTTT. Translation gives CASRGGGDTGELFF.

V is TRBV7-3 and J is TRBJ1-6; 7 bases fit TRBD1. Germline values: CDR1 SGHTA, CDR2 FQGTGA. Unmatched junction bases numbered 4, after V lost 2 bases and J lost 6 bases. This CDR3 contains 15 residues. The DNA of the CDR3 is TGTGCCAGCAGCTTAGAGGGGACAGCTAATTCACCCCTCCACTTT. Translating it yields CASSLEGTANSPLHF.